This section outlines one T cell receptor beta chain sequence together with its context. CDR3 length equals 16 residues. Trimming at V came to 3 bases and at J to 0 bases, leaving 2 bases not matched to a gene. Germline CDR1 is LNHDA and CDR2 is SQIVND (reference sequence). For TCRbeta, the library was prepared with unique molecular identifiers. A single record per CDR3 protein comes from TCRdb applying MiXCR to the PCR reads. The sample carries roughly 170,000 distinct CDR3 sequences, 6.5% to 7.5% recorded once. The sample comes from a study of T-cell reconstitution after alpha-beta-depleted transplantation in children.

The chain is built from TRBV19 and TRBJ2-6; 7 bases fit TRBD1. The specimen was PBMCs from the stem cell graft donor, collected from the stem cell graft. The TCR was taken from a human donor who donated a stem cell graft to a child with Wiskott-Aldrich syndrome. The CDR3 coding sequence is TGTGCCAGTAGTATCAGACAGGGCTCTGGGGCCAACGTCCTGACTTTC. This sequence encodes CASSIRQGSGANVLTF.